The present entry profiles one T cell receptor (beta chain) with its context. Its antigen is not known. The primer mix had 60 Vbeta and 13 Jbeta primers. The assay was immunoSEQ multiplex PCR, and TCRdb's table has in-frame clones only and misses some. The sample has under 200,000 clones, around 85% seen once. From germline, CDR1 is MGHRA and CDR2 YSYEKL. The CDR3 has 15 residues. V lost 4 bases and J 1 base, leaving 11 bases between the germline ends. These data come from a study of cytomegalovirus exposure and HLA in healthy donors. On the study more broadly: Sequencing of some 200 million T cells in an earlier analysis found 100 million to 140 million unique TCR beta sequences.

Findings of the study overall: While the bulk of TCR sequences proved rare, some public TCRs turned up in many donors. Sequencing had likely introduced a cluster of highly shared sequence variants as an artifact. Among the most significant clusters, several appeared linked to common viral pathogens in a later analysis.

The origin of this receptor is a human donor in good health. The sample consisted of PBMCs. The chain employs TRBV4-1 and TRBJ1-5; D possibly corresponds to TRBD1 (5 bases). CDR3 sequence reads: CASSPAGKSNQPQHF. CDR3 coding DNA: TGCGCCAGCAGCCCAGCAGGGAAAAGCAATCAGCCCCAGCATTTT.